This passage covers 19 T cell receptor beta chains from one sample sequenced in a study of blood T cell repertoires in COVID-19 (TCRdb year 2020). Libraries were constructed by the immunoSEQ multiplex PCR assay. Sourced from immuneACCESS, this table was stored by TCRdb with only in-frame sequences that have V and J called. A share of the clones is absent; for the studies checked, an unresolved V gene accounts for under half, and the remainder has no known explanation. In all, the sample holds about 130,000 clones, and around nine tenths of those were seen once. The ten largest make up roughly 10% of the sample. The sequencing sample was made of peripheral blood. Receptor source: a woman in her seventies with COVID-19, enrolled during active disease.

The V gene is TRBV15, the J gene TRBJ2-1; possible D gene TRBD2, 7 bases. Trimming removed 3 bases from V and 7 bases from J, with 19 bases in between. This CDR3 is 16 amino acids long. Per the germline V gene, CDR1 is LNHNV and CDR2 is YYDKDF (reference sequence). The DNA of the CDR3 is TGTGCCACCAGCAGCACATCGGGGGGCTTTTATAATGAGCAGTTCTTC. It encodes CATSSTSGGFYNEQFF.

J is TRBJ2-1 and V is TRBV5-4; 9 bases line up with TRBD1. CDR3 size: 14 residues. The V gene end was trimmed by 4 bases and the J gene end by 7 bases; junction bases not matched to a gene: 6. From germline, CDR1 is SGHNT and CDR2 YYREEE (reference sequence). The CDR3 region has the DNA TGTGCCAGCAGCGGCCGACAGGGGGATAATGAGCAGTTCTTC. It specifies CASSGRQGDNEQFF.

The V call is TRBV30, the J call TRBJ1-2; no reliable D call. Germline CDR1 and CDR2: GTSNPN and SVGIG (reference sequence). Trimming stripped 4 bases from V and 7 bases from J, with 13 bases between. This CDR3 contains 12 residues. In DNA form, the CDR3 reads TGTGCCTGGATCAACACGGGTGTTGGCTACACCTTC. It is translated as CAWINTGVGYTF.

The chain has TRBV30 and TRBJ1-4, with TRBD1 matching over 7 bases. Germline lookup yields CDR1 GTSNPN and CDR2 SVGIG (reference sequence). Germline trimming cut 2 bases from V and 8 bases from J; bases unmatched to any gene: 5. The CDR3 sequence is 13 residues long. CDR3 amino acids: CAWSRQGEEKLFF. The CDR3 DNA reads as TGTGCCTGGAGTCGACAGGGTGAAGAAAAACTGTTTTTT. Filled out from reference TRBV30 and TRBJ1-4, the complete variable domain reads SQTIHQWPATLVQPVGSPLSLECTVEGTSNPNLYWYRQAAGRGLQLLFYSVGIGQISSEVPQNLSASRPQDRQFILSSKKLLLSDSGFYLCAWSRQGEEKLFFGSGTQLSVL.

The rearrangement joins TRBV19 to TRBJ1-2; 9 bases fit TRBD1. The CDR3 is 19 residues long. The V gene's germline CDR1 is LNHDA and CDR2 SQIVND (reference sequence). Germline trimming cut 4 bases from V and 3 bases from J; bases unmatched to any gene: 18. The CDR3 nucleotides read TGTGCCAGTAGTACCTACCGGGACAGGGAAAGGCGGGGGTACTATGGCTACACCTTC. Translating gives CASSTYRDRERRGYYGYTF.

The gene calls are TRBV24-1 and TRBJ2-5; 7 bases line up with TRBD1. There are 15 residues in the CDR3. Germline-derived CDR1 and CDR2 are KGHDR and SFDVKD. J gave up 4 bases and V 5 bases, and 9 bases lay outside the gene matches. In DNA, the CDR3 is TGTGCCACCAGTGCGGGACAGACGATACGAGAGACCCAGTACTTC. Translation: CATSAGQTIRETQYF.

The rearrangement links TRBV11-3 to TRBJ2-2; TRBD1 aligns across 8 bases. The germline V gene has CDR1 SGHNT and CDR2 YENEEA. This CDR3 is built from 15 residues. V was pared by 5 bases and J by 5 bases, with 7 bases of the junction left unmatched. The CDR3 bases are TGTGCCAGCAGCCACGCCACAGGGGGAACCGGGGAGCTGTTTTTT. Encoded protein: CASSHATGGTGELFF.

The chain couples TRBV7-8 to TRBJ1-2, with D perhaps matching TRBD1 (6 bases). This CDR3 is built from 20 residues. The germline V gene has CDR1 SGHVS and CDR2 FQNEAQ. Between the trimmed V and J ends, which lost 5 bases and 6 bases, there was a span of 34 bases. CDR3 amino acids: CASSPNRLPFGRYRVDGYTF. In DNA form, the CDR3 reads TGTGCCAGCAGCCCCAACCGTCTACCATTTGGCCGCTACAGGGTTGATGGCTACACCTTC.

The genes are TRBV11-1 and TRBJ2-4, with D unresolved. The CDR3 spans 13 residues. V gave up 5 bases and J gave up 0 bases, with 5 bases separating them. Per the germline V gene, CDR1 is SGHAT and CDR2 is FQDESV (reference sequence). In nucleotides, the CDR3 is TGTGCCAGCAGCCCCCTAGCCAAAAACATTCAGTACTTC. Translating it yields CASSPLAKNIQYF. The variable domain in full, completed from reference TRBV11-1 and TRBJ2-4, reads EAEVAQSPRYKITEKSQAVAFWCDPISGHATLYWYRQILGQGPELLVQFQDESVVDDSQLPKDRFSAERLKGVDSTLKIQPAELGDSAMYLCASSPLAKNIQYFGAGTRLSVL.

The chain uses TRBV29-1 and TRBJ2-7; TRBD1 matches at 7 bases. This CDR3 has 13 amino acids. Germline CDR1 reads SQVTM; CDR2 reads ANQGSEA. Germline trimming cut 1 base from V and 6 bases from J; bases unmatched to any gene: 6. CDR3 residues: CSVEGGDSREQYF. The CDR3 region has the DNA TGCAGCGTTGAAGGAGGGGACAGCCGCGAGCAGTACTTC.

The chain recombines TRBV5-6 with TRBJ1-2; 9 positions agree with TRBD1. V shed 6 bases, J shed 7 bases, and the junction held 16 bases outside the gene matches. The V gene's germline CDR1 is SGHDT and CDR2 YYEEEE. This CDR3 is 16 amino acids long. The DNA for the CDR3 is TGTGCCAGCACCATTACAGGGGGCGTCGGATACTCTGGCTACACCTTC. It codes for CASTITGGVGYSGYTF.

A few counts support this clone. The chain links TRBV30 to TRBJ1-4, with D possibly being TRBD1 (5 bases). Germline V gene sequence: CDR1 GTSNPN, CDR2 SVGIG (reference sequence). V shed 0 bases and J shed 8 bases, with 19 bases lying between them. The CDR3 sequence is 16 residues long. CDR3 residues: CAWSVRRGLLGEKLFF. CDR3 coding DNA: TGTGCCTGGAGTGTACGAAGGGGCCTATTGGGAGAAAAACTGTTTTTT.

The rearrangement links TRBV19 to TRBJ1-4; 7 nucleotides agree with TRBD1. Germline CDR1 LNHDA, CDR2 SQIVND (reference sequence). V lost 10 bases, J lost 7 bases, and 9 bases stayed unmatched. The CDR3 runs 13 residues. The chain's CDR3 is CATAQGRSEKLFF. CDR3 DNA: TGTGCCACCGCACAGGGGAGGAGTGAAAAACTGTTTTTT.

This chain links TRBV27 with TRBJ2-1; D is unclear. The ends were cut back, 5 bases at V and 3 bases at J, with 8 bases in the middle. This CDR3 has 13 residues. The V gene's germline CDR1 is MNHEY and CDR2 SMNVEV (reference sequence). CDR3 coding DNA: TGTGCCAGCAGTCCCAGCGACTACAATGAGCAGTTCTTC. This gives the protein CASSPSDYNEQFF.

The rearrangement joins TRBV28 to TRBJ2-7, with a possible D match to TRBD1 (5 bases). This CDR3 region has 13 residues. Trimming pared 3 bases from V and 1 base from J, leaving 7 bases between. Germline V gene lookup returns CDR1 MDHEN and CDR2 SYDVKM. This CDR3 is CASSFRQSYEQYF. The CDR3 DNA follows: TGTGCCAGCAGTTTTCGACAGTCCTACGAGCAGTACTTC.

J is TRBJ1-2 and V is TRBV6-4; D is possibly TRBD1 (5 bases). CDR3 length: 13 amino acids. Between the trimmed V and J ends, which lost 5 bases and 0 bases, there was a span of 7 bases. Germline V gene data show CDR1 as MRHNA and CDR2 as SNTAGT. This chain's CDR3 is CASSSTANYGYTF. The CDR3 DNA reads as TGTGCCAGCAGTTCGACAGCTAACTATGGCTACACCTTC.

V and J are TRBV5-8 and TRBJ1-4; TRBD1 matches at 8 bases. Germline V gives CDR1 SGHTS, CDR2 YDEGEE. Trimming cost V 3 bases and J 8 bases; bases outside gene matches: 6. The length of the CDR3 is 14 residues. The CDR3 bases are TGTGCCAGCAGCTCCGGACAGGGCGGGGAAAAACTGTTTTTT. It translates to CASSSGQGGEKLFF.

The chain joins TRBV6-5 to TRBJ1-5; D possibly corresponds to TRBD1 (5 bases). Germline CDR1 MNHEY, CDR2 SVGAGI. The CDR3 length is 14 residues. Trimming took off 6 bases at V and 6 bases at J, with 15 bases between the two ends. Written as DNA, the CDR3 is TGTGCCAGCAGGGTGGGGGGAGTTAGTCAGCCCCAGCATTTT. The encoded protein is CASRVGGVSQPQHF.

This sequence joins TRBV28 and TRBJ2-1; 8 bases fit TRBD2. The CDR3 has 14 residues. CDR1 is MDHEN, CDR2 SYDVKM, per germline. The ends lost 7 bases at V and 0 bases at J; junction bases unmatched: 2. The CDR3 region has the DNA TGTGCCAGCAAGCGGGGGAGCTCCTACAATGAGCAGTTCTTC. This sequence encodes CASKRGSSYNEQFF.